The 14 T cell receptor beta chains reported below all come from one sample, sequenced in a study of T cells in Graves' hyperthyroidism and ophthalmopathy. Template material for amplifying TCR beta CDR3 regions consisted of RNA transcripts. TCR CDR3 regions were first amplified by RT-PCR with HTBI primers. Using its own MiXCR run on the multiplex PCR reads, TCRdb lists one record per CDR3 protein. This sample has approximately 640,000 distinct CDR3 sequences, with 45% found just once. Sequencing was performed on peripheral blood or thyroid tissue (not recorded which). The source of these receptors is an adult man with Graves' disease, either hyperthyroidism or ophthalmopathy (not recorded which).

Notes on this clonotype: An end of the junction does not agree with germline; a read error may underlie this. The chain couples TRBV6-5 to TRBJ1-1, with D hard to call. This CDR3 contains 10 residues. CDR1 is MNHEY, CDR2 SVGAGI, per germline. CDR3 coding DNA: TGTGCCAGCGGTCAATCTGAAGCCTTCTTT. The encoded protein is CASGQSEAFF.

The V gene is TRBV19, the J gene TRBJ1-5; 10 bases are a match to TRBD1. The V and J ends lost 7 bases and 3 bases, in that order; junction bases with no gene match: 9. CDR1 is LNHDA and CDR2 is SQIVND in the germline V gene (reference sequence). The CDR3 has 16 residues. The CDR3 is CASKGTGVGDNQPQHF. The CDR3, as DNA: TGTGCCAGTAAGGGGACAGGGGTTGGGGACAATCAGCCCCAGCATTTT.

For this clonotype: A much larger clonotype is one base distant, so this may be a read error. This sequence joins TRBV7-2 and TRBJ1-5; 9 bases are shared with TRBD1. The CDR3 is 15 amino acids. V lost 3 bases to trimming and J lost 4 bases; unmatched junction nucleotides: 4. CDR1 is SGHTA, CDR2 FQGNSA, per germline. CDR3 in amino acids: CASSFDGQGNQPQHF. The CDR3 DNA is TGTGCCAGCAGCTTCGATGGACAGGGGAATCAGCCCCAGCATTTT.

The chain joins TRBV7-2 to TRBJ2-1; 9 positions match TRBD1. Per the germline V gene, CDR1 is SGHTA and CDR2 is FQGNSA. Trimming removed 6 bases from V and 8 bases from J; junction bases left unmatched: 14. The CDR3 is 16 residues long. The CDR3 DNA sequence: TGTGCCAGCAGACCCACCAGGGGACAGGGTACGGATGAGCAGTTCTTC. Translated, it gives CASRPTRGQGTDEQFF.

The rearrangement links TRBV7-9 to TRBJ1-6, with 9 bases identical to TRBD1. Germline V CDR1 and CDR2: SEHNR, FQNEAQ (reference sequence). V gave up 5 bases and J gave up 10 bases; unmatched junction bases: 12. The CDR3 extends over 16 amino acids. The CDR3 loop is CASSVDSGQGTSPLHF. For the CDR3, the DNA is TGTGCCAGCAGCGTTGACTCGGGACAGGGTACATCACCCCTCCACTTT.

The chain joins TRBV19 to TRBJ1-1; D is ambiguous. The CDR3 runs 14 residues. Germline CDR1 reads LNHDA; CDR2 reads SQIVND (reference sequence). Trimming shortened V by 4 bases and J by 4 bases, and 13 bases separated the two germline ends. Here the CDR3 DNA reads TGTGCCAGTAGTAGCTTGAGAGCGATCACTGAAGCTTTCTTT. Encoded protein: CASSSLRAITEAFF.

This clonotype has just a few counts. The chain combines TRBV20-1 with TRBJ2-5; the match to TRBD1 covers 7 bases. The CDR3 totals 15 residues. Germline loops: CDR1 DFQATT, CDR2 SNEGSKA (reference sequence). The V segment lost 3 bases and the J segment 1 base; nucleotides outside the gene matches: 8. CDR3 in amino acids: CSARSPGQFQETQYF. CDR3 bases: TGCAGTGCTAGGAGCCCGGGACAGTTCCAAGAGACCCAGTACTTC.

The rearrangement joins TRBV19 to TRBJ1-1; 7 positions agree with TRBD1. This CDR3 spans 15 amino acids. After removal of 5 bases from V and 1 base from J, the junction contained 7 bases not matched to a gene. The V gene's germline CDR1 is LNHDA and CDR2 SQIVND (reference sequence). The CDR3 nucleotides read TGTGCCAGTAGTCCCCACAGACAGGGGAACACTGAAGCTTTCTTT. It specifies CASSPHRQGNTEAFF.

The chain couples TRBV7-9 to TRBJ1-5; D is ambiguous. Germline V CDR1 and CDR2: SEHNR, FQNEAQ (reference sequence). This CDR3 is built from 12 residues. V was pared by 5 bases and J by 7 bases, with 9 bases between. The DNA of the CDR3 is TGTGCCAGCAGCCAGTTGGGACAGCCCCAGCATTTT. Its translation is CASSQLGQPQHF. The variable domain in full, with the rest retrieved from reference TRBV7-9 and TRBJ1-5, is DTGVSQNPRHKITKRGQNVTFRCDPISEHNRLYWYRQTLGQGPEFLTYFQNEAQLEKSRLLSDRFSAERPKGSFSTLEIQRTEQGDSAMYLCASSQLGQPQHFGDGTRLSIL.

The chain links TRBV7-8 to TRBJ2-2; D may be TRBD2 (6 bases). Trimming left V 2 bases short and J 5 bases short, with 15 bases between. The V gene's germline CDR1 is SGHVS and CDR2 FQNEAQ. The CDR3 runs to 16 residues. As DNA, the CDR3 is TGTGCCAGCAGCTTAATTGTTGGGGCGGGAACCGGGGAGCTGTTTTTT. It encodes CASSLIVGAGTGELFF.

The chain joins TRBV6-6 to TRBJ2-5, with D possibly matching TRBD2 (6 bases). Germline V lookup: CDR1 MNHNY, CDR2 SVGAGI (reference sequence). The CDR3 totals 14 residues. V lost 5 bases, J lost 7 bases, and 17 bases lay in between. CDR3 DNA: TGTGCCAGCAGTGCAAGGGAGGACTGGGGGACCCAGTACTTC. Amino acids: CASSAREDWGTQYF.

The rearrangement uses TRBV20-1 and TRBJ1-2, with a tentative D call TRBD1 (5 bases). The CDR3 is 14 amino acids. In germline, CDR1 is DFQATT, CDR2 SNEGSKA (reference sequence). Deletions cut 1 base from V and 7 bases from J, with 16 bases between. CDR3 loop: CSARAVSSGGGYTF. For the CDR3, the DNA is TGCAGTGCTAGAGCGGTCTCTAGCGGGGGTGGCTACACCTTC.

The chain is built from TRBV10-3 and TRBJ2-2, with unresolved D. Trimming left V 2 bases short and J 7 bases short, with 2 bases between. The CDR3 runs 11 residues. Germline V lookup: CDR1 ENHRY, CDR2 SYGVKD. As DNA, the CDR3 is TGTGCCATCAGTGAGGTCGGGGAGCTGTTTTTT. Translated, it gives CAISEVGELFF.

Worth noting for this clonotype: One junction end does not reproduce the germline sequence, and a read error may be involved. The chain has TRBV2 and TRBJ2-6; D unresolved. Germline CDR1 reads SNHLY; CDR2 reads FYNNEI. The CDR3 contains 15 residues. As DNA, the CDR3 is TGTGCCGGCAGTGATCGAGGTTCTGGGGCCAACGTCCTGACTTTC. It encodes CAGSDRGSGANVLTF.